The clone carrying this T cell receptor beta chain showed up many times. The sample originates from a study of read filtering for tumor transcriptome and immune sequencing. Study as a whole: Revised staging placed 8 patients in R-ISS I, approximately 16 in II, about seven in III.

This library used about 400 ng RNA and molecular barcoded adaptors spanning alpha/delta and beta/gamma chains. TCRdb analysed the reads with MiXCR anew, one entry per CDR3 protein. The table includes around 130,000 distinct CDR3 sequences, 13% detected once. The TCR comes from a donor over 35 with multiple myeloma. The source material was a population of CD138-negative cells sorted from bone marrow.

CDR3 sequence (DNA): TGTGCCACCAGCCTAGATGGGACTAGCGGGGCCACAGATACGCAGTATTTT. Its protein product is CATSLDGTSGATDTQYF. The V call is TRBV15, the J call TRBJ2-3, with TRBD2 matching over 13 bases. V was pared by 5 bases and J by 2 bases, with 7 bases of the junction left unmatched. This CDR3 is built from 17 residues. Germline CDR1 is LNHNV and CDR2 is YYDKDF (reference sequence).